This T cell receptor beta chain was recovered during a study of blood T cell repertoires in COVID-19. In the study overall: Sources were T cells, B-cell-depleted T cells, or PBMCs; the material itself was cDNA or gDNA.

The CDR3 is made up of 15 amino acids. V lost 2 bases, J lost 10 bases, and 20 bases lay in between. Germline CDR1 reads MGHRA; CDR2 reads YSYEKL. As processed by the authors: Reference gene primers were amplified, and this amplification served to estimate nucleated cell counts. Sequenced by immunoSEQ multiplex PCR; TCRdb stores in-frame clones only, minus some. The DNA was the basis for D and trimming; V, J and clone size are from that table. The data show about 480,000 clones, about 87% seen once. Seattle patients were enrolled during active infection and followed longitudinally. The rearrangement links TRBV4-1 to TRBJ1-2; D perhaps matches TRBD1 (6 bases). Sequencing was carried out using peripheral blood. This TCR was sampled from a woman aged 45-59 years with COVID-19, enrolled during active disease. CDR3 DNA: TGCGCCAGCAGCCAACCATGGCAGGGGCCCAACGACTACACCTTC. The encoded protein is CASSQPWQGPNDYTF.